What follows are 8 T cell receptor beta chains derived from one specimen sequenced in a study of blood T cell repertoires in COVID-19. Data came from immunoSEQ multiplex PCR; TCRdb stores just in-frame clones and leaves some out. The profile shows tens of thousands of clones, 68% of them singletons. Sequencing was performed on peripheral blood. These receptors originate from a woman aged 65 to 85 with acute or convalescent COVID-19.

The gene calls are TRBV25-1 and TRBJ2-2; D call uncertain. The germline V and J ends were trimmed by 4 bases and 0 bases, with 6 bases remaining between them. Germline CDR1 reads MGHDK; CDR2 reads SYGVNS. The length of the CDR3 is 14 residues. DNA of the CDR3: TGTGCCAGCAGTGGGCAGACGAACACCGGGGAGCTGTTTTTT. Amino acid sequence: CASSGQTNTGELFF. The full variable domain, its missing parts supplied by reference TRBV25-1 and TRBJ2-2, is EADIYQTPRYLVIGTGKKITLECSQTMGHDKMYWYQQDPGMELHLIHYSYGVNSTEKGDLSSESTVSRIRTEHFPLTLESARPSHTSQYLCASSGQTNTGELFFGEGSRLTVL.

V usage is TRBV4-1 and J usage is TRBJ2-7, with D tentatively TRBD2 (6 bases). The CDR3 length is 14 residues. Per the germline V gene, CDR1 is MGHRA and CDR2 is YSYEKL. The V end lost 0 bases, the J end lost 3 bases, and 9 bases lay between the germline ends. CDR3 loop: CASSQEVGGYEQYF. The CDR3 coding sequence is TGCGCCAGCAGCCAAGAGGTGGGAGGCTACGAGCAGTACTTC.

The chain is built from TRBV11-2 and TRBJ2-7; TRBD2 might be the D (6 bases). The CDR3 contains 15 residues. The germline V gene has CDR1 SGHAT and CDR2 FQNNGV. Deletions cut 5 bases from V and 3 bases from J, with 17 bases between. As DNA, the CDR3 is TGTGCCAGCAGCCGTCTCACTGGGACTGACTACGAGCAGTACTTC. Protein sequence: CASSRLTGTDYEQYF. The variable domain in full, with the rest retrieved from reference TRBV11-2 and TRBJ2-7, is EAGVAQSPRYKIIEKRQSVAFWCNPISGHATLYWYQQILGQGPKLLIQFQNNGVVDDSQLPKDRFSAERLKGVDSTLKIQPAKLEDSAVYLCASSRLTGTDYEQYFGPGTRLTVT.

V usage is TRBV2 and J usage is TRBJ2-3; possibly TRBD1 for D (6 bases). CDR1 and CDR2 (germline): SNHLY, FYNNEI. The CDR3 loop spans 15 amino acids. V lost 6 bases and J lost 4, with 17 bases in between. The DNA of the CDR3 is TGTGCCAGCAGCGTCACCAGGGGTGTAGCAGATACGCAGTATTTT. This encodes CASSVTRGVADTQYF.

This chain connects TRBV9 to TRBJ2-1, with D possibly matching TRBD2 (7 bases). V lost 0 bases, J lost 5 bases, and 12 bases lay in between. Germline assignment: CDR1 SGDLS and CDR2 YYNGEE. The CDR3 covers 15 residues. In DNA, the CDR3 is TGTGCCAGCAGCGTAGGGAGGGGGACTAACAATGAGCAGTTCTTC. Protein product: CASSVGRGTNNEQFF.

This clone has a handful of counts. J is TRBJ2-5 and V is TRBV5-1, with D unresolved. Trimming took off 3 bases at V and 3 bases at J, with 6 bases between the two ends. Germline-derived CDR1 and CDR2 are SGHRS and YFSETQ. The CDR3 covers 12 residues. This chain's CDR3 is CASSWQEETQYF. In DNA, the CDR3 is TGCGCCAGCAGCTGGCAAGAAGAGACCCAGTACTTC.

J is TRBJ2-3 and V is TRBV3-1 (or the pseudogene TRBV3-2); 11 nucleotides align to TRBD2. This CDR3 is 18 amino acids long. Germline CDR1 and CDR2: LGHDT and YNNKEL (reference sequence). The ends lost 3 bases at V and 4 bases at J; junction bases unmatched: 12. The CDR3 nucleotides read TGTGCCAGCAGCCACGCGGCACTAGCGGGAGCCCCGCCAGATACGCAGTATTTT. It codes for CASSHAALAGAPPDTQYF.

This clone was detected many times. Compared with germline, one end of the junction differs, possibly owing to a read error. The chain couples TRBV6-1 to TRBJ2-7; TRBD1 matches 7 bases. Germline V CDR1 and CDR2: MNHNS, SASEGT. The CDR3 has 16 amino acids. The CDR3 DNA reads TGTGCCAGCAGAGAAGACCCGGGACAGAGCTCCTACGAGCAGTACTTC. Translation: CASREDPGQSSYEQYF.